A single sample is the source of the 21 T cell receptor beta chains below, sequenced in a study of blood T cell repertoires in COVID-19. TCRdb's copy holds only in-frame clones and misses some; the assay was immunoSEQ multiplex PCR. The sample includes 55,000 to 70,000 clones, 90% to 95% of them seen just once. Sequencing was carried out using peripheral blood. The receptors here all came from a man aged 35-49 years with COVID-19, enrolled during active disease.

With regard to this clone: In the same sample, other DNA sequences code for this CDR3. The chain combines TRBV30 with TRBJ1-5, with 8 bases lining up with TRBD1. CDR3 length equals 13 residues. V shed 0 bases and J 7 bases; nucleotides not matched to a gene: 2. The germline V gene has CDR1 GTSNPN and CDR2 SVGIG (reference sequence). The CDR3 spells CAWSVQGGQPQHF. In DNA, the CDR3 is TGTGCCTGGAGTGTACAGGGGGGACAGCCCCAGCATTTT.

This rearrangement joins TRBV3-1 (or the pseudogene TRBV3-2) to TRBJ2-3; 7 bases align to TRBD2. This CDR3 has 15 amino acids. With 3 bases clipped from V and 0 bases from J, the junction kept 3 bases outside the gene matches. Germline V gene data show CDR1 as LGHDT and CDR2 as YNNKEL (reference sequence). CDR3 DNA: TGTGCCAGCAGCCAGCGGGAGTACAGCACAGATACGCAGTATTTT. Its protein is CASSQREYSTDTQYF.

The chain uses TRBV4-1 and TRBJ2-5; D possibly corresponds to TRBD2 (6 bases). Germline V gene sequence: CDR1 MGHRA, CDR2 YSYEKL. The length of the CDR3 is 12 residues. V lost 0 bases, J lost 9 bases, and 8 bases lay in between. CDR3 sequence: CASSQEWGAQYF. Here the CDR3 DNA reads TGCGCCAGCAGCCAAGAATGGGGGGCCCAGTACTTC.

The chain couples TRBV28 to TRBJ1-3; 8 nucleotides match TRBD1. Per the germline V gene, CDR1 is MDHEN and CDR2 is SYDVKM. V was pared by 6 bases and J by 10 bases, with 11 bases of the junction left unmatched. The CDR3 is made up of 14 amino acids. The CDR3 region has the DNA TGTGCCAGCAGAGAAACAGGGGGGGGACAGACCATATATTTT. As protein: CASRETGGGQTIYF. Complete variable domain (other parts from reference TRBV28 and TRBJ1-3): DVKVTQSSRYLVKRTGEKVFLECVQDMDHENMFWYRQDPGLGLRLIYFSYDVKMKEKGDIPEGYSVSREKKERFSLILESASTNQTSMYLCASRETGGGQTIYFGEGSWLTVV.

The chain links TRBV5-1 to TRBJ1-6, with unresolved D. CDR3 length: 14 amino acids. V was cut by 2 bases and J by 7 bases, with 10 bases left in between. Germline V gives CDR1 SGHRS, CDR2 YFSETQ. This CDR3 is CASSLIGRNSPLHF. Here the CDR3 DNA reads TGCGCCAGCAGCTTAATAGGGAGGAATTCACCCCTCCACTTT. The variable domain in full, completed from reference TRBV5-1 and TRBJ1-6, reads KAGVTQTPRYLIKTRGQQVTLSCSPISGHRSVSWYQQTPGQGLQFLFEYFSETQRNKGNFPGRFSGRQFSNSRSEMNVSTLELGDSALYLCASSLIGRNSPLHFGNGTRLTVT.

V and J are TRBV7-2 and TRBJ1-1; 7 positions match TRBD1. This CDR3 region has 15 residues. J lost 0 bases, V lost 10 bases, and 11 bases had no gene match. CDR1 SGHTA and CDR2 FQGNSA come from the germline V gene. CDR3: CAILTDRVMNTEAFF. In DNA, the CDR3 is TGTGCCATTTTGACAGACAGGGTCATGAACACTGAAGCTTTCTTT.

In DNA, the CDR3 is TGCGCCAACACGGGACAGGTCTTATCCTACGAGCAGTACTTC. Protein product: CANTGQVLSYEQYF. The J gene is TRBJ2-7, the V gene TRBV5-1; 8 bases match TRBD1. This CDR3 has 14 residues. From germline, CDR1 is SGHRS and CDR2 YFSETQ. Trimming removed 9 bases from V and 1 base from J; junction bases left unmatched: 9.

The V gene is TRBV10-3, the J gene TRBJ2-3; 13 nucleotides align to TRBD2. Per germline, CDR1 ENHRY and CDR2 SYGVKD. The V segment lost 3 bases and the J segment 4 bases; nucleotides outside the gene matches: 1. This CDR3 has 15 amino acids. CDR3 protein: CAISETSGGADTQYF. CDR3 nucleotide sequence: TGTGCCATCAGTGAAACTAGCGGGGGGGCAGATACGCAGTATTTT.

V and J are TRBV18 and TRBJ1-1; 8 nucleotides agree with TRBD1. V shed 3 bases, J shed 4 bases, and the junction held 7 bases outside the gene matches. The germline CDR1 and CDR2 sequences are KGHSH and LQKENI. The CDR3 has 15 residues. The CDR3 loop reads CASSPDRAGVTEAFF. In DNA form, the CDR3 reads TGTGCCAGCTCACCGGACAGGGCGGGGGTCACTGAAGCTTTCTTT.

The J gene is TRBJ2-1, the V gene TRBV2, with D possibly matching TRBD2 (7 bases). The CDR3 sequence is 14 residues long. Germline CDR1 is SNHLY and CDR2 is FYNNEI. The V end lost 7 bases, the J end lost 7 bases, and 17 bases lay between the germline ends. CDR3 sequence (DNA): TGTGCCAGCACCCAAGGGGGGGGGCCGAATGAGCAGTTCTTC. Translating it yields CASTQGGGPNEQFF.

This chain joins TRBV19 and TRBJ1-5; tentative D call: TRBD1 (5 bases). Germline V lookup: CDR1 LNHDA, CDR2 SQIVND (reference sequence). CDR3 size: 14 residues. Trimming removed 5 bases at V and 6 bases at J, with 14 bases between. The CDR3 protein is CASSWQGPGQPQHF. CDR3 DNA: TGTGCCAGTAGTTGGCAGGGCCCCGGTCAGCCCCAGCATTTT.

The genes are TRBV6-1 and TRBJ1-2; no reliable D call. V was cut by 0 bases and J by 8 bases, with 13 bases left in between. Germline CDR1 MNHNS, CDR2 SASEGT. The CDR3 extends over 14 amino acids. The CDR3 is CASSEALGGFGYTF. CDR3 bases: TGTGCCAGCAGTGAAGCGCTCGGAGGGTTCGGCTACACCTTC.

The chain uses TRBV2 and TRBJ1-6; a weak D match, TRBD1 (5 bases). The V gene's germline CDR1 is SNHLY and CDR2 FYNNEI. CDR3 size: 13 residues. V lost 6 bases and J 11 bases, leaving 14 bases between the germline ends. CDR3 coding DNA: TGTGCCAGCAGAGGGGCAGGAGAGGCACCCCTCCACTTT. It yields the protein CASRGAGEAPLHF.

The chain recombines TRBV6-5 with TRBJ1-2; TRBD1 is a possible D gene (5 bases). V dropped 8 bases and J dropped 3 bases, with 13 bases sitting between them. The CDR3 length is 13 residues. Germline values: CDR1 MNHEY, CDR2 SVGAGI. The CDR3 nucleotides are TGTGCCAGCTCGACGGGGGAGGACTATGGCTACACCTTC. This translates into CASSTGEDYGYTF.

The genes are TRBV5-1 and TRBJ1-3, with 8 bases identical to TRBD1. The CDR3 extends over 17 amino acids. Germline V lookup: CDR1 SGHRS, CDR2 YFSETQ. With 4 bases clipped from V and 1 base from J, the junction kept 10 bases outside the gene matches. For the CDR3, the DNA is TGCGCCAGCAGCCTGCTGGGACAGGCGGTTTCTGGAAACACCATATATTTT. Encoded protein: CASSLLGQAVSGNTIYF. The variable domain in full, completed from reference TRBV5-1 and TRBJ1-3, reads KAGVTQTPRYLIKTRGQQVTLSCSPISGHRSVSWYQQTPGQGLQFLFEYFSETQRNKGNFPGRFSGRQFSNSRSEMNVSTLELGDSALYLCASSLLGQAVSGNTIYFGEGSWLTVV.

This clone was seen a single time. The rearrangement uses TRBV10-3 and TRBJ2-5; 8 positions match TRBD1. The CDR3 has 13 amino acids. V dropped 7 bases and J dropped 5; count of bases not matched to a gene: 6. Germline CDR1 and CDR2: ENHRY and SYGVKD. The CDR3 DNA is TGTGCCATCAACAGGGGGTCGGGCGAGACCCAGTACTTC. As protein: CAINRGSGETQYF.

The chain couples TRBV7-9 to TRBJ1-2; tentatively, D is TRBD1 (6 bases). The germline V gene has CDR1 SEHNR and CDR2 FQNEAQ (reference sequence). V lost 8 bases to trimming and J lost 2 bases, with 18 bases between them. The CDR3 is 15 residues long. The DNA for the CDR3 is TGTGCCAGCCGCCAGGGGCAGGCCGCCAACTATGGCTACACCTTC. It codes for CASRQGQAANYGYTF.

V gene TRBV6-5 combines with J gene TRBJ1-1, with a weak D call TRBD1 (5 bases). Per the germline V gene, CDR1 is MNHEY and CDR2 is SVGAGI. The germline V and J ends were trimmed by 4 bases and 6 bases, with 12 bases remaining between them. This CDR3 comprises 13 residues. The CDR3 is CASSFPGIAEAFF. The CDR3 nucleotides read TGTGCCAGCAGTTTCCCAGGGATCGCTGAAGCTTTCTTT.

The rearrangement links TRBV30 to TRBJ2-5, with 8 bases matching TRBD2. This CDR3 is built from 16 residues. Germline values: CDR1 GTSNPN, CDR2 SVGIG (reference sequence). V lost 0 bases, J lost 1 base, and 7 bases stayed unmatched. CDR3 amino acids: CAWSVVAGGPQETQYF. As DNA, the CDR3 is TGTGCCTGGAGTGTAGTGGCGGGGGGCCCCCAAGAGACCCAGTACTTC. Using reference TRBV30 and TRBJ2-5 for the parts outside the CDR3, the full variable domain is SQTIHQWPATLVQPVGSPLSLECTVEGTSNPNLYWYRQAAGRGLQLLFYSVGIGQISSEVPQNLSASRPQDRQFILSSKKLLLSDSGFYLCAWSVVAGGPQETQYFGPGTRLLVL.

The chain uses TRBV11-2 and TRBJ2-7; maybe TRBD2 (6 bases). The CDR3 runs to 17 residues. V was shortened by 5 bases and J by 2 bases, with 22 bases between the two germline ends. Germline V gene sequence: CDR1 SGHAT, CDR2 FQNNGV. The CDR3 nucleotides are TGTGCCAGCAGCCTCAGCCCGGGACTGGGATCCACCTACGAGCAGTACTTC. Encoded protein: CASSLSPGLGSTYEQYF.

The chain links TRBV3-1 (or the pseudogene TRBV3-2) to TRBJ2-5; 9 bases match TRBD1. V lost 4 bases and J lost 5; bases outside the gene matches: 5. The CDR3 consists of 14 residues. Germline V gene lookup returns CDR1 LGHDT and CDR2 YNNKEL (reference sequence). CDR3 nucleotide sequence: TGTGCCAGCAGCCTCGGGACAGGGCGCGAGACCCAGTACTTC. Amino acid sequence: CASSLGTGRETQYF.